This T cell receptor (beta chain) is drawn from a study of T cell repertoires in cytomegalovirus infection. TCRdb reanalysed the reads using MiXCR and keeps one entry per CDR3 protein. The profile shows 300,000 to 400,000 distinct CDR3 sequences, approximately 18% of them singletons. This clonotype was observed a handful of times. Germline V gene data show CDR1 as SNHLY and CDR2 as FYNNEI. The CDR3 has 15 amino acids. V lost 7 bases and J lost 4; bases outside the gene matches: 9. Sequencing was carried out using PBMCs. V gene TRBV2 combines with J gene TRBJ2-3; TRBD1 agrees at 9 bases. This clonotype originated in a human donor in good health (CMV status not recorded). Some clones in this sample may be carry-over from other donors' samples. This CDR3 is CASTGTGGRADTQYF. For the CDR3, the DNA is TGTGCCAGCACTGGAACAGGGGGCCGCGCAGATACGCAGTATTTT.